This T cell receptor (beta chain) was recovered during a study of STAT3 mutations in large granular lymphocyte leukemia. About the research overall: Among longitudinally sequenced T-LGLL patients, roughly half had canonical activating STAT3 mutations detected. Immunosuppressive therapy was given to more than half of T-LGLL patients.

Method: immunoSEQ multiplex PCR; TCRdb's copy keeps in-frame clones and lacks some. The table has fewer than 4,500 clones, under 70% seen once. Germline V gene lookup returns CDR1 MNHNY and CDR2 SVGAGI (reference sequence). V lost 5 bases, J lost 1 base, and 14 bases lay in between. The CDR3 totals 15 residues. This clone has just a few counts. Antigen specificity is unknown. Findings and caveats of the study: Every T-cell large granular lymphocyte leukemia patient had at least one immunodominant TCR beta clonotype.

The receptor comes from a male patient in his forties or fifties with T-cell large granular lymphocyte leukemia. Some clones in this sample may be carry-over from other donors' samples. J is TRBJ1-1 and V is TRBV6-6; D possibly corresponds to TRBD1 (5 bases). The specimen sequenced was peripheral blood mononuclear cells. The CDR3 loop reads CASSDTGTENTEAFF. DNA for the CDR3: TGTGCCAGCAGTGATACCGGGACTGAGAACACTGAAGCTTTCTTT.